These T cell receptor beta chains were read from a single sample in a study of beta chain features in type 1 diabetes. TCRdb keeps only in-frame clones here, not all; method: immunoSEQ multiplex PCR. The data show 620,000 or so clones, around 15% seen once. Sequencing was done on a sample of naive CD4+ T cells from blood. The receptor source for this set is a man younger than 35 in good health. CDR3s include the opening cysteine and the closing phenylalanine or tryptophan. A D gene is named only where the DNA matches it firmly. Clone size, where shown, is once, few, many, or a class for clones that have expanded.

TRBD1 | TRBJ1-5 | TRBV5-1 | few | TGCGCCAGCAGCTTAACAGGGGGCTTCGGGCAGCCCCAGCATTTT | CASSLTGGFGQPQHF
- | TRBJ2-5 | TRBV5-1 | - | TGCGCCAGCAGCTTGTACCGACCCACCGTCGGGGAGACCCAGTACTTC | CASSLYRPTVGETQYF
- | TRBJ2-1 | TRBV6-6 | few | TGTGCCAGCAGTTACGGACTGAGCAATGAGCAGTTCTTC | CASSYGLSNEQFF
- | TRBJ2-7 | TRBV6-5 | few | TGTGCCAGCAGTTACTCGGGCTTGGCAACCTACGAGCAGTACTTC | CASSYSGLATYEQYF
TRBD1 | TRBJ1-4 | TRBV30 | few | TGTGCCTGGAGTGCTGGACAGGTTGGCGAAAAACTGTTTTTT | CAWSAGQVGEKLFF
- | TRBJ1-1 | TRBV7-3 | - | TGTGCCAGCAGCTCATCGACAGATAACACTGAAGCTTTCTTT | CASSSSTDNTEAFF
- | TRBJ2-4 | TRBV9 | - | TGTGCCAGCAGCGTAGAGGGGTTTGGGGCCAAAAACATTCAGTACTTC | CASSVEGFGAKNIQYF
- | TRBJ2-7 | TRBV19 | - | TGTGCCAGTAGTATAAGCTTGGTAAGCTCCGAGCAGTACTTC | CASSISLVSSEQYF
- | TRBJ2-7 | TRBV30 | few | TGTGCCTGGAGTGCGGGCCACGAGCAGTACTTC | CAWSAGHEQYF
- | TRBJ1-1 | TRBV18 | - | TGTGCCAGCTCACAAGGACACTCTGAAGCTTTCTTT | CASSQGHSEAFF
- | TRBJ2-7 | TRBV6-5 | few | TGTGCCAGCACCTCCTCGGGGGAAGGCTACGAGCAGTACTTC | CASTSSGEGYEQYF
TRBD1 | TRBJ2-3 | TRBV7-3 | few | TGTGCCAGCAGGGATCCACCTCGACAGGGGGCGGATACGCAGTATTTT | CASRDPPRQGADTQYF
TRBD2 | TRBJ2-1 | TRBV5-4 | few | TGTGCCAGCAGCTTCAGCGGGAGGGGTTACAATGAGCAGTTCTTC | CASSFSGRGYNEQFF
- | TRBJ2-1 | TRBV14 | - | TGTGCCAGCAGCTCCCGGGCCAATGAGCAGTTCTTC | CASSSRANEQFF
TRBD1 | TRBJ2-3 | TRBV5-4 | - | TGTGCCAGCAGCCCCGGACAGGGGGGTAGCACAGATACGCAGTATTTT | CASSPGQGGSTDTQYF
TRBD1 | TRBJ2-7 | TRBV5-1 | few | TGCGCCAGCAGCTCCCAGGGGGTTCCGTACGAGCAGTACTTC | CASSSQGVPYEQYF
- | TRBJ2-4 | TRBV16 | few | TGTGCCAGCAGCCAATCCGGGGGCCTAGCCAAAAACATTCAGTACTTC | CASSQSGGLAKNIQYF
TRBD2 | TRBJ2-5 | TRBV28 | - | TGTGCCAGCAGTTTGTTAGCGGGGGCCGAAGAGACCCAGTACTTC | CASSLLAGAEETQYF
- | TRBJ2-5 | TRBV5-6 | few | TGTGCCAGCAGAGGGTGGAACAGAGAGACCCAGTACTTC | CASRGWNRETQYF
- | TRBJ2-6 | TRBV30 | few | TGTGCTACAGAGGACTCTGGGGCCAACGTCCTGACTTTC | CATEDSGANVLTF
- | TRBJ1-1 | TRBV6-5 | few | TGTGCCAGCAGTGCGAACGAGGCCCGAGCTTTCTTT | CASSANEARAFF